One and the same sample provided the 15 T cell receptor beta chains below, sequenced in a study of cytomegalovirus exposure and HLA in healthy donors (dated by TCRdb to 2016 to 2017). Library method: the immunoSEQ multiplex PCR assay. This is the immuneACCESS table as TCRdb keeps it, with only in-frame sequences that have V and J called. A part of the clones is gone; compared with another copy, unresolved V genes explain less than half, and the rest is unexplained. The sample records about 360,000 clones, 70% to 90% of which are singletons. 0.83% of the sample rests with the top ten. Sequenced: PBMCs. Every receptor here comes from a woman aged 18 to 35 in good health and CMV-seronegative.

V gene TRBV27 combines with J gene TRBJ2-7; 11 bases fit TRBD2. This CDR3 comprises 19 residues. V lost 5 bases, J lost 1 base, and 16 bases stayed unmatched. Per germline, CDR1 MNHEY and CDR2 SMNVEV (reference sequence). CDR3 sequence: CASSHLTVQGLADSYEQYF. In DNA form, the CDR3 reads TGTGCCAGCAGTCACCTCACGGTACAGGGACTAGCGGATTCCTACGAGCAGTACTTC.

A single count supports this clone. The chain couples TRBV29-1 to TRBJ1-2; 9 positions agree with TRBD1. Germline V lookup: CDR1 SQVTM, CDR2 ANQGSEA. The length of the CDR3 is 16 residues. The trim removed 6 bases at V and 7 bases at J, leaving 18 bases unmatched. The CDR3 loop is CSVGVRGQGLFGGYTF. As DNA, the CDR3 is TGCAGCGTGGGGGTTCGGGGACAGGGACTGTTCGGTGGCTACACCTTC.

V usage is TRBV4-1 and J usage is TRBJ2-7, with 12 bases matching TRBD2. The CDR3 spans 15 residues. CDR1 MGHRA and CDR2 YSYEKL come from the germline V gene. The junction had 2 bases not matched to a gene; V was cut back by 3 bases and J by 2 bases. The CDR3 nucleotides are TGCGCCAGCAGCCAGACTAGCGGGGGCCCCTACGAGCAGTACTTC. Translating it yields CASSQTSGGPYEQYF.

The chain couples TRBV10-2 to TRBJ2-3, with 9 positions matching TRBD2. The CDR3 loop spans 17 amino acids. Germline V gene data show CDR1 as WSHSY and CDR2 as SAAADI. V shed 0 bases, J shed 0 bases, and the junction held 4 bases outside the gene matches. The CDR3 region is CASSESTSGFSTDTQYF. DNA for the CDR3: TGCGCCAGCAGTGAGTCGACTAGCGGATTTAGCACAGATACGCAGTATTTT.

This chain joins TRBV6-5 and TRBJ2-2; D is ambiguous. The CDR3 loop spans 16 amino acids. V gave up 4 bases and J gave up 0 bases, with 12 bases separating them. In germline, CDR1 is MNHEY, CDR2 SVGAGI. As DNA, the CDR3 is TGTGCCAGCAGTTTCATCGCCGGTTCGAACACCGGGGAGCTGTTTTTT. It codes for CASSFIAGSNTGELFF.

J is TRBJ2-3 and V is TRBV7-2, with 10 bases identical to TRBD2. Germline CDR1 and CDR2: SGHTA and FQGNSA. The J segment lost 4 bases and the V segment lost 8 bases, leaving 3 bases of the junction unmatched. The CDR3 is 13 amino acids. The CDR3: CASAAGGADTQYF. DNA for the CDR3: TGTGCCAGCGCAGCGGGGGGGGCAGATACGCAGTATTTT.

This clone showed up just once. CDR3 coding DNA: TGCAGCGTCAGGGTAGGGGAGACCCAGTACTTC. This gives the protein CSVRVGETQYF. V usage is TRBV29-1 and J usage is TRBJ2-5, with a tentative D call TRBD1 (5 bases). The CDR3 covers 11 residues. V was clipped by 6 bases and J by 5 bases, with 10 bases between them. The germline V gene has CDR1 SQVTM and CDR2 ANQGSEA.

This sequence joins TRBV7-9 and TRBJ1-2; tentative D call: TRBD1 (6 bases). The CDR3 length is 15 residues. Germline V gives CDR1 SEHNR, CDR2 FQNEAQ (reference sequence). Trimming left V 0 bases short and J 2 bases short, with 10 bases between. The CDR3 spells CASSLAGTPNYGYTF. CDR3 bases: TGTGCCAGCAGCTTAGCGGGGACACCGAACTATGGCTACACCTTC.

This chain uses TRBV10-1 with TRBJ2-1; 10 positions match TRBD1. With V trimmed by 4 bases and J by 9 bases, 6 bases remained unmatched. CDR3 size: 14 residues. From germline, CDR1 is WNHNN and CDR2 SYGVQD (reference sequence). The CDR3 bases are TGCGCCAGCAGTGGGGACAGGGGCCCGGGTGAGCAGTTCTTC. Encoded protein: CASSGDRGPGEQFF.

V gene TRBV19 combines with J gene TRBJ2-7; tentative D call: TRBD1 (5 bases). This CDR3 contains 13 residues. The V gene lost 7 bases and the J gene lost 3 bases, with 13 bases spanning the gap. Germline assignment: CDR1 LNHDA and CDR2 SQIVND (reference sequence). This CDR3 reads CASNPGWSYEQYF. The CDR3 DNA follows: TGTGCCAGTAACCCAGGGTGGAGCTACGAGCAGTACTTC.

The chain links TRBV27 to TRBJ2-5; D possibly corresponds to TRBD1 (5 bases). V shed 3 bases and J shed 3 bases, with 14 bases lying between them. The CDR3 sequence is 15 residues long. Germline assignment: CDR1 MNHEY and CDR2 SMNVEV (reference sequence). The DNA of the CDR3 is TGTGCCAGCAGTTTGCTTGGGGCAGTCAAAGAGACCCAGTACTTC. Protein sequence: CASSLLGAVKETQYF.

The chain carries TRBV19 and TRBJ1-5; no definite D call. Trimming pared 3 bases from V and 15 bases from J, leaving 21 bases between. This CDR3 has 14 residues. Germline V CDR1 and CDR2: LNHDA, SQIVND (reference sequence). CDR3: CASSISLGPSESHF. The CDR3, as DNA: TGTGCCAGTAGTATCAGTCTGGGTCCGAGCGAATCGCATTTT. Full variable domain (missing parts from reference TRBV19 and TRBJ1-5): DGGITQSPKYLFRKEGQNVTLSCEQNLNHDAMYWYRQDPGQGLRLIYYSQIVNDFQKGDIAEGYSVSREKKESFPLTVTSAQKNPTAFYLCASSISLGPSESHFGDGTRLSIL.

The rearrangement links TRBV7-8 to TRBJ2-5, with 9 bases aligning to TRBD2. Losses at the gene ends were 2 bases for V and 3 bases for J; bases not matched to a gene: 4. Germline assignment: CDR1 SGHVS and CDR2 FQNEAQ. The CDR3 loop spans 15 amino acids. Here the CDR3 reads CASSLFGGGEETQYF. Here the CDR3 DNA reads TGTGCCAGCAGCTTATTCGGCGGGGGGGAAGAGACCCAGTACTTC.

This clone came up a few times. The chain is built from TRBV6-6 and TRBJ1-1, with D uncertain. The V end was cut by 5 bases, the J end by 1 base, with 14 bases between. CDR1 is MNHNY, CDR2 SVGAGI, per germline (reference sequence). The CDR3 is 15 residues long. CDR3 DNA: TGTGCCAGCAGTCGGGCTGGGAGTCAGAACACTGAAGCTTTCTTT. Translating it yields CASSRAGSQNTEAFF.

The rearrangement joins TRBV28 to TRBJ2-2; no clear D gene. The CDR3 runs to 12 residues. CDR1 and CDR2 (germline): MDHEN, SYDVKM. Deletions cut 10 bases from V and 4 bases from J, with 10 bases between. For the CDR3, the DNA is TGTGCCACCCGCACAGCCACCGGGGAGCTGTTTTTT. This gives the protein CATRTATGELFF. The variable domain in full, completed from reference TRBV28 and TRBJ2-2, reads DVKVTQSSRYLVKRTGEKVFLECVQDMDHENMFWYRQDPGLGLRLIYFSYDVKMKEKGDIPEGYSVSREKKERFSLILESASTNQTSMYLCATRTATGELFFGEGSRLTVL.